This T cell receptor beta chain was captured in a study of T cell changes during pregnancy in multiple sclerosis. The table came from immunoSEQ multiplex PCR; TCRdb's copy has only in-frame clones and leaves some out. The sample lists 32,000 or so clones; 90% were seen once. The CDR3 extends over 16 amino acids. Germline loops: CDR1 MNHEY, CDR2 SVGAGI. Trimming stripped 2 bases from V and 0 bases from J, with 14 bases between. The receptor was isolated from a female donor with multiple sclerosis, enrolled in a pregnancy study. V gene TRBV6-5 combines with J gene TRBJ2-7, with D tentatively TRBD1 (5 bases). The material was CD4+ T cells from peripheral blood mononuclear cells, obtained in the second trimester of pregnancy. The CDR3 nucleotides read TGTGCCAGCAGTTACCTGGGGCAGCTGAGCTCCTACGAGCAGTACTTC. Its translation: CASSYLGQLSSYEQYF.